This TCR beta chain was captured by sequencing in a study of CD8+CD57+ T cells in acquired aplastic anemia. Overall study context: Recorded DNA amounts for sorted CD4+ and CD8+ cells had an average of about 3.5 ug. The study, taken as a whole, reports: Overlapping CD8+ CDR3 repertoires of patients and controls contained around 31 shared sequences.

The V gene lost 6 bases and the J gene lost 2 bases, with 12 bases spanning the gap. This CDR3 has 15 amino acids. Germline V lookup: CDR1 KGHDR, CDR2 SFDVKD. In this sample, this clonotype turned up a few times. The target antigen is unknown. It was genomic DNA that served as the template for profiling TCR beta VDJ and CDR3. MiXCR, run by TCRdb on the reads, gives a single entry per CDR3 protein. The sample includes fewer than 200,000 distinct CDR3 sequences, about 48% seen only once; the top ten take around 0.96%. The TCR sequence derives from a human donor in good health. The sample taken for sequencing was sorted CD4+, CD8+, or CD8+CD57+ T cells (not recorded which) from PBMCs. The chain joins TRBV24-1 to TRBJ2-2; TRBD2 is a possible D gene (7 bases). The CDR3 DNA reads as TGTGCCACCAGTCTCACGGGGGGCAACACCGGGGAGCTGTTTTTT. It encodes CATSLTGGNTGELFF.